Listed here is a single T cell receptor (beta chain). Trimming stripped 1 base from V and 1 base from J, with 11 bases between. CDR1 and CDR2 from the germline V gene are SGHVS and FNYEAQ. CDR3 size: 15 residues. This entry is derived from a study of blood T cell repertoires in COVID-19. For the study at large: The analysed material was cDNA or gDNA that came from T cells, B-cell-depleted T cells, or PBMCs.

All enrollees were roughly 18 to 90 years old and from under 25 US areas. Recovered status applied to Cohort 3 donors who had two consecutive negative PCRs. It also applied to those with clearance or with symptom resolution. Authors' methods: Amplification with reference gene primers provided the estimates of nucleated cell counts. Clones were read by immunoSEQ multiplex PCR, and TCRdb kept only the in-frame ones, dropping some. That table supplies the V and J calls and clone size; D and trimming were determined from the DNA. Here the sample spans roughly 160,000 clones, 82% being singletons. This chain uses TRBV7-6 with TRBJ2-7, with a tentative D call TRBD1 (6 bases). The sequence was collected from a man in his sixties who had recovered from COVID-19. Sequenced input: PBMCs or T cells enriched from blood (not recorded which). The CDR3 DNA is TGTGCCAGCAGCTTAGGGGGGCCGCAGTCCTACGAGCAGTACTTC. Protein sequence: CASSLGGPQSYEQYF.